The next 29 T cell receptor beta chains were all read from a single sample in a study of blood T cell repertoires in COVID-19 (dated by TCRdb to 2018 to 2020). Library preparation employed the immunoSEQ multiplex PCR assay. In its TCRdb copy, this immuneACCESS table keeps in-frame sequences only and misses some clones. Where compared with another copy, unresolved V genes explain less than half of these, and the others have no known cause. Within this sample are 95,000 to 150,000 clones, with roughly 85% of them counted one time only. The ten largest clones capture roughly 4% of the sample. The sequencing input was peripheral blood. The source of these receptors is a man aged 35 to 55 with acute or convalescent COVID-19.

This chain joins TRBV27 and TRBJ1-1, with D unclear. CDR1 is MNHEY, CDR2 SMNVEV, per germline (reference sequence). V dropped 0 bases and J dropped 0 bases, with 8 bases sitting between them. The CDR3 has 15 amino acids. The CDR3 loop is CASSLSGSLNTEAFF. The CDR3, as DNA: TGTGCCAGCAGTTTATCGGGCAGTTTGAACACTGAAGCTTTCTTT.

The CDR3 DNA reads TGTGCCAGCAGCTTAAATAGCGGGAACCCTAACAATGAGCAGTTCTTC. Residues: CASSLNSGNPNNEQFF. The chain has TRBV11-2 and TRBJ2-1; 8 positions match TRBD2. V trimming: 2 bases; J trimming: 5 bases; junction bases outside the gene matches: 8. CDR1 and CDR2 from the germline V gene are SGHAT and FQNNGV. CDR3 length equals 16 residues.

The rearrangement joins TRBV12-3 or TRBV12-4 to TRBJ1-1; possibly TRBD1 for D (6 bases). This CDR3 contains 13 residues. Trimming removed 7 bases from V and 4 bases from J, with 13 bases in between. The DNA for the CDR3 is TGTGCCAGCAACAAACAGGGAAGCACTGAAGCTTTCTTT. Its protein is CASNKQGSTEAFF.

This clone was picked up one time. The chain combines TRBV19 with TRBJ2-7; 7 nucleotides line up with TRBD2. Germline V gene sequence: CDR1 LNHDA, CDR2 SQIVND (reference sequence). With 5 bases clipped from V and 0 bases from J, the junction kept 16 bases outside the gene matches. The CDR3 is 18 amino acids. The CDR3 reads CASSPSGGALAVSYEQYF. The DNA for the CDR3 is TGTGCCAGTAGTCCCTCGGGAGGTGCGCTAGCGGTCTCCTACGAGCAGTACTTC.

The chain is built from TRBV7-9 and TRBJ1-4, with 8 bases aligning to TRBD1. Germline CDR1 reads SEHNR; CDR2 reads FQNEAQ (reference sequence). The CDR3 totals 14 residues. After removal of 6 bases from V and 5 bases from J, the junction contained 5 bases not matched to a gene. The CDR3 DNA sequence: TGTGCCAGCAGTTGGGGACAGGACAATGAAAAACTGTTTTTT. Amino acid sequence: CASSWGQDNEKLFF.

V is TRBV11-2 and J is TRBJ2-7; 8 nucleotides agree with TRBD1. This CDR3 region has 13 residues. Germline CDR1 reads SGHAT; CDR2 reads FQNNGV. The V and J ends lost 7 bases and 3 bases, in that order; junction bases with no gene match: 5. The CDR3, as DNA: TGTGCCAGCACCAGGACAGGGTACTACGAGCAGTACTTC. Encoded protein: CASTRTGYYEQYF. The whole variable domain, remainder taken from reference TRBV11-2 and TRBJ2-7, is EAGVAQSPRYKIIEKRQSVAFWCNPISGHATLYWYQQILGQGPKLLIQFQNNGVVDDSQLPKDRFSAERLKGVDSTLKIQPAKLEDSAVYLCASTRTGYYEQYFGPGTRLTVT.

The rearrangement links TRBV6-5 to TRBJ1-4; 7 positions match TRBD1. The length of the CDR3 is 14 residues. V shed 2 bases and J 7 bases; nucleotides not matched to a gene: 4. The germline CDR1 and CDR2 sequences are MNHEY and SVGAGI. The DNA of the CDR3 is TGTGCCAGCAGTTACGGTCAGGGGGGTGAAAAACTGTTTTTT. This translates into CASSYGQGGEKLFF.

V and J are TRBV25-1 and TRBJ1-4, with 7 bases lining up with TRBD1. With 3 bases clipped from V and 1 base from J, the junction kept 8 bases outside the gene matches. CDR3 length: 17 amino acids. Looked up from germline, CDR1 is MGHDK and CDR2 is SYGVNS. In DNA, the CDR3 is TGTGCCAGCAGTGAGAAGACAGGGTTTGTAACTAATGAAAAACTGTTTTTT. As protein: CASSEKTGFVTNEKLFF.

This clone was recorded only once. The CDR3 is CASSTSGLAGVNEQFF. CDR3 sequence (DNA): TGTGCCAGCAGTACCTCGGGACTAGCGGGAGTAAATGAGCAGTTCTTC. The V gene is TRBV27, the J gene TRBJ2-1, with 14 bases identical to TRBD2. The junction had 7 bases not matched to a gene; V was cut back by 5 bases and J by 7 bases. This CDR3 is built from 16 residues. CDR1 and CDR2 (germline): MNHEY, SMNVEV (reference sequence).

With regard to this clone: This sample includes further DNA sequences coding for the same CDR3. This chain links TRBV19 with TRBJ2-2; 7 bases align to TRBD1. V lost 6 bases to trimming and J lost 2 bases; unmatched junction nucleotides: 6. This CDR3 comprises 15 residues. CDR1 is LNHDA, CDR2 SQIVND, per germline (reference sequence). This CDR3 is CASSMDRRNTGELFF. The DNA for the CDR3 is TGTGCCAGTAGCATGGACAGGAGAAACACCGGGGAGCTGTTTTTT.

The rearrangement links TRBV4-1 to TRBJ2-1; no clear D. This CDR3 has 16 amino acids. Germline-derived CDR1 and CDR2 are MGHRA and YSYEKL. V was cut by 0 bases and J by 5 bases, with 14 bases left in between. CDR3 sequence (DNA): TGCGCCAGCAGCCAAGAACGAGGAATATACAACAATGAGCAGTTCTTC. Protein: CASSQERGIYNNEQFF.

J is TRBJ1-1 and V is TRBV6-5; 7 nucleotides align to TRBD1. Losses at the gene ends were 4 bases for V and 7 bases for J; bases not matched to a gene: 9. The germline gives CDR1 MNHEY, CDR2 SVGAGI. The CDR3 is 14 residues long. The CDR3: CASSSNRQGGEAFF. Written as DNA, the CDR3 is TGTGCCAGCAGTTCTAATCGACAGGGAGGTGAAGCTTTCTTT.

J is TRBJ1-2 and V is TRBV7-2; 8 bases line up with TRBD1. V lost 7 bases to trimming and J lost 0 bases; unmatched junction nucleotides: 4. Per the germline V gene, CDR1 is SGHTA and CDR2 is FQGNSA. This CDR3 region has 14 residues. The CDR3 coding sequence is TGTGCCAGCACCCGGGACAGGACTAACTATGGCTACACCTTC. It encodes CASTRDRTNYGYTF.

The CDR3 bases are TGTGCCAGCGCCCAGACAGGGATATCGACCGGGGAGCTGTTTTTT. Translated, it gives CASAQTGISTGELFF. The chain joins TRBV9 to TRBJ2-2, with TRBD1 matching 7 bases. The CDR3 loop spans 15 amino acids. In germline, CDR1 is SGDLS, CDR2 YYNGEE. The V gene end was trimmed by 7 bases and the J gene end by 5 bases; junction bases not matched to a gene: 11.

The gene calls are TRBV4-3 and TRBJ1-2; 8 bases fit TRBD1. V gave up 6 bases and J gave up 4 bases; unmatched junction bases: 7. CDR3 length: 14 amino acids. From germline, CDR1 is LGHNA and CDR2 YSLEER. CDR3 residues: CASSRGQEGYGYTF. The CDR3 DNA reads TGCGCCAGCAGTCGGGGACAGGAGGGCTATGGCTACACCTTC.

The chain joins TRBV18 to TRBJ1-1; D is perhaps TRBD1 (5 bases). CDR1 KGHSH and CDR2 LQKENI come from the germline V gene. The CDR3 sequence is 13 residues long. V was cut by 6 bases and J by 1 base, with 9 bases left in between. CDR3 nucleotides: TGTGCCAGCTCCTCTCAGGGGAACACTGAAGCTTTCTTT. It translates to CASSSQGNTEAFF.

CDR3 in amino acids: CASSLKMNTEAFF. CDR3 in DNA: TGTGCCAGCAGCCTAAAAATGAACACTGAAGCTTTCTTT. V gene TRBV3-1 (or the pseudogene TRBV3-2) combines with J gene TRBJ1-1; D gene uncertain. This CDR3 spans 13 amino acids. Germline-derived CDR1 and CDR2 are LGHDT and YNNKEL (reference sequence). With 4 bases removed from V and 0 bases from J, the gap between germline ends came to 6 bases.

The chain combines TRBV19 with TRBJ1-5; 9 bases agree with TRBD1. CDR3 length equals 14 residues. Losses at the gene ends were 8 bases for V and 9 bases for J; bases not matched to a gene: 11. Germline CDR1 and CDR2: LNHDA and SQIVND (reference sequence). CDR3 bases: TGTGCCAGTGCAACAGGGGGCCACGAGGGGCCCCAGCATTTT. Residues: CASATGGHEGPQHF.

Here the CDR3 reads CASSLAGGDRGPYEQYF. The CDR3 nucleotides are TGTGCCAGCAGCTTAGCGGGGGGCGACAGGGGACCCTACGAGCAGTACTTC. V and J are TRBV13 and TRBJ2-7; maybe TRBD1 (8 bases). Trimming stripped 1 base from V and 2 bases from J, with 18 bases between. This CDR3 contains 17 residues. CDR1 PRHDT and CDR2 FYEKMQ come from the germline V gene (reference sequence).

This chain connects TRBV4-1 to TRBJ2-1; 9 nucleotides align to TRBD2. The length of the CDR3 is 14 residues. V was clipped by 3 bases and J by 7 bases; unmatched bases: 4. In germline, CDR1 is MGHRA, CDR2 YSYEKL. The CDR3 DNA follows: TGCGCCAGCAGCCATAGCGGGAGTATAAATGAGCAGTTCTTC. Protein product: CASSHSGSINEQFF.

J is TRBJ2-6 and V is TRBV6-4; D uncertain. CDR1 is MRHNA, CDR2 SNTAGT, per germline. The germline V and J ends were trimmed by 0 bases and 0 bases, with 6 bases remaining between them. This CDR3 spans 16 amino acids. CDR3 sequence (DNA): TGTGCCAGCAGTGACTCGGGCCACTCTGGGGCCAACGTCCTGACTTTC. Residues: CASSDSGHSGANVLTF.

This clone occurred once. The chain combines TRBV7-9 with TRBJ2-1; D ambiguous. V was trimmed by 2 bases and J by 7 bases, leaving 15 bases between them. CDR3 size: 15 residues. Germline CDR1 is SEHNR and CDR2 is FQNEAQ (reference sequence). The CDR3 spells CASSLTEFSGNEQFF. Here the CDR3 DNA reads TGTGCCAGCAGCTTAACTGAGTTTTCCGGGAATGAGCAGTTCTTC.

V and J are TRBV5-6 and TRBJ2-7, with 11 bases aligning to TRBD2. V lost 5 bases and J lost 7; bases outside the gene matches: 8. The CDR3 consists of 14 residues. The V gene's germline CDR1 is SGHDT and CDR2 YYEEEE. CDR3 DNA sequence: TGTGCCAGCAGGGTACTAGCGGGAGTGAGTGAGCAGTACTTC. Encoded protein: CASRVLAGVSEQYF. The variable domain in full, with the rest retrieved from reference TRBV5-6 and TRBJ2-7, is DAGVTQSPTHLIKTRGQQVTLRCSPKSGHDTVSWYQQALGQGPQFIFQYYEEEERQRGNFPDRFSGHQFPNYSSELNVNALLLGDSALYLCASRVLAGVSEQYFGPGTRLTVT.

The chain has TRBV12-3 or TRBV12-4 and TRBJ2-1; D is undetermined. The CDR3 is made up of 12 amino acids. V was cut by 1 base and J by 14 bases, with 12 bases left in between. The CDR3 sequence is CASSLVPDQEFF. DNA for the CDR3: TGTGCCAGCAGTTTAGTCCCGGATCAGGAGTTCTTC.

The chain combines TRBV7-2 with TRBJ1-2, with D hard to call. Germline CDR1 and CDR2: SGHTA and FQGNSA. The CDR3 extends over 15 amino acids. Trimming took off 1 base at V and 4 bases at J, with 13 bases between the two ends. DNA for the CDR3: TGTGCCAGCAGCTTAGAGAGGGAACCTTTCTATGGCTACACCTTC. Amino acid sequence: CASSLEREPFYGYTF.

The CDR3 DNA is TGTGCCACCAGCAGAGATTTGGGCGCTGAAGCTTTCTTT. This encodes CATSRDLGAEAFF. The genes are TRBV15 and TRBJ1-1; D gene ambiguous. The germline V gene has CDR1 LNHNV and CDR2 YYDKDF (reference sequence). Trimming left V 0 bases short and J 6 bases short, with 8 bases between. The CDR3 loop spans 13 amino acids.

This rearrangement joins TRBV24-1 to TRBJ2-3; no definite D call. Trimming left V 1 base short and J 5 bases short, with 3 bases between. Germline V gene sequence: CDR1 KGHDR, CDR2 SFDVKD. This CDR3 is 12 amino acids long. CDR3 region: CATSDFRDTQYF. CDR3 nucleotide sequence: TGTGCCACCAGTGATTTTAGAGATACGCAGTATTTT.

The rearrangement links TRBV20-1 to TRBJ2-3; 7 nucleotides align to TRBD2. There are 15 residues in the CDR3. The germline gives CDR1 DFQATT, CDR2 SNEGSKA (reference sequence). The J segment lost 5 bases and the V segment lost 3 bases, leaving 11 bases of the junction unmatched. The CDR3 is CSASSSGLRGDTQYF. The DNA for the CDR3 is TGCAGTGCTAGTTCTAGCGGCCTAAGGGGAGATACGCAGTATTTT.

As DNA, the CDR3 is TGTGCTCACGACTTGATTAGCACAGATACGCAGTATTTT. This codes for CAHDLISTDTQYF. The chain joins TRBV30 to TRBJ2-3, with D hard to call. Looked up from germline, CDR1 is GTSNPN and CDR2 is SVGIG (reference sequence). This CDR3 comprises 13 residues.